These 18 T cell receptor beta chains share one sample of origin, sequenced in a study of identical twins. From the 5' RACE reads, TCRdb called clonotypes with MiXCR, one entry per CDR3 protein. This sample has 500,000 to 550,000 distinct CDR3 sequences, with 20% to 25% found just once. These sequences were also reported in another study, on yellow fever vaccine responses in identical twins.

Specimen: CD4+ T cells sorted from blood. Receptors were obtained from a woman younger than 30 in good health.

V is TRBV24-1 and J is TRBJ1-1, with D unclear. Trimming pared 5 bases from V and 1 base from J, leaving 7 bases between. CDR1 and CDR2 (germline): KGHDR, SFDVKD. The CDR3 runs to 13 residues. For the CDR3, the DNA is TGTGCCACCAGTGTTCCAGGGAACACTGAAGCTTTCTTT. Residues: CATSVPGNTEAFF.

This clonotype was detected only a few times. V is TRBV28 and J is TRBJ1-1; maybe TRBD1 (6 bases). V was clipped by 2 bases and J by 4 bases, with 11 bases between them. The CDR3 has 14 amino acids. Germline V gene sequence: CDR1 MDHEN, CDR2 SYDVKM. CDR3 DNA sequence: TGTGCCAGCAGTTTACCGGGAGGGGGCACTGAAGCTTTCTTT. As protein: CASSLPGGGTEAFF.

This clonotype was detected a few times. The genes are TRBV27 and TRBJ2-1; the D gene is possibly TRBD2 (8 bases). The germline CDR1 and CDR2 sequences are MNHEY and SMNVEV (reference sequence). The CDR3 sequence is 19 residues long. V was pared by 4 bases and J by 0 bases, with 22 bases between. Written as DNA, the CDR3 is TGTGCCAGCAGTTACCGAGGGGGCTCGGGAGGGCCCTCCTACAATGAGCAGTTCTTC. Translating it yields CASSYRGGSGGPSYNEQFF.

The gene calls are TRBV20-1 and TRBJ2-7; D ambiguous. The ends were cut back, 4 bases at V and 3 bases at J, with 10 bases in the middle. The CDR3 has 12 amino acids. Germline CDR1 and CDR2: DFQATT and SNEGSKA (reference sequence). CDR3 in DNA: TGCAGTGCTAATCGCGAAGGCTACGAGCAGTACGTC. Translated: CSANREGYEQYV.

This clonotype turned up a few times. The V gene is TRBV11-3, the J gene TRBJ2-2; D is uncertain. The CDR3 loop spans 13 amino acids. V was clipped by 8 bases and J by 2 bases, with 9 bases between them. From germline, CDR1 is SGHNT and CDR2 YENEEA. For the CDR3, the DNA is TGTGCCAGCGGGTTGGCCAACACCGGGGAGCTGTTTTTT. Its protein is CASGLANTGELFF. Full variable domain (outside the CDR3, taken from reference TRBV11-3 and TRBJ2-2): EAGVVQSPRYKIIEKKQPVAFWCNPISGHNTLYWYLQNLGQGPELLIRYENEEAVDDSQLPKDRFSAERLKGVDSTLKIQPAELGDSAVYLCASGLANTGELFFGEGSRLTVL.

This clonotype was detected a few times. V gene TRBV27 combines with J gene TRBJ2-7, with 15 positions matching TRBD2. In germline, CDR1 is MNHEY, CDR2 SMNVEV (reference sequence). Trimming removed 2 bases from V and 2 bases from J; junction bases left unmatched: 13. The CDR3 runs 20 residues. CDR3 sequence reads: CASSLERAPGLAGGTYEQYV. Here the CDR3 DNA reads TGTGCCAGCAGTTTAGAGCGGGCCCCGGGACTAGCGGGGGGCACCTACGAGCAGTACGTC.

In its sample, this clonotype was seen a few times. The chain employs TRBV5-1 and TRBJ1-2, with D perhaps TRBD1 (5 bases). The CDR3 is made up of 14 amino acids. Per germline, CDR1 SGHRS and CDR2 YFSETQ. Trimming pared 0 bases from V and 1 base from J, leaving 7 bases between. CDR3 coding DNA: TGCGCCAGCAGCTTGGGGGGGAATAACTATGGCTACACCTTC. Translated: CASSLGGNNYGYTF.

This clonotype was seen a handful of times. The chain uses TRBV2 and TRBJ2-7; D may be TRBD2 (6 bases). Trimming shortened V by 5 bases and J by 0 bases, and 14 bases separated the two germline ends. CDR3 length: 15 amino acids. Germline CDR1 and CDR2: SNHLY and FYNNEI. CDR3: CASSREPQGSYEQYF. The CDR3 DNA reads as TGTGCCAGCAGTCGGGAGCCACAAGGCTCCTACGAGCAGTACTTC.

For the CDR3, the DNA is TGTGCCAGCAGCTTAGGACTAGCGGGAGGACTTAACCAAGAGACCCAGTACTTC. Translation gives CASSLGLAGGLNQETQYF. This rearrangement joins TRBV7-8 to TRBJ2-5; 13 bases map to TRBD2. V was pared by 1 base and J by 0 bases, with 5 bases of the junction left unmatched. This CDR3 comprises 18 residues. Looked up from germline, CDR1 is SGHVS and CDR2 is FQNEAQ.

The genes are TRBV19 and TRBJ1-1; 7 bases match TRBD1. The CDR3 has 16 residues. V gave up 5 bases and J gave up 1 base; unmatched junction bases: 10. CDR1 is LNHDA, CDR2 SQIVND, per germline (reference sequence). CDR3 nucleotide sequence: TGTGCCAGTAGTCCTCAACAGGGGAACACGAACACTGAAGCTTTCTTT. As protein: CASSPQQGNTNTEAFF.

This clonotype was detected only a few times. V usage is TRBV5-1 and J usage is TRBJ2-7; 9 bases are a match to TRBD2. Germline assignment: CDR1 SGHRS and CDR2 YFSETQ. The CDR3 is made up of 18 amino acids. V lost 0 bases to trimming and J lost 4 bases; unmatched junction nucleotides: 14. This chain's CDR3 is CASSLVNVGVAGVYEQYF. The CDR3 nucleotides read TGCGCCAGCAGCTTGGTGAACGTCGGGGTAGCGGGAGTATACGAGCAGTACTTC.

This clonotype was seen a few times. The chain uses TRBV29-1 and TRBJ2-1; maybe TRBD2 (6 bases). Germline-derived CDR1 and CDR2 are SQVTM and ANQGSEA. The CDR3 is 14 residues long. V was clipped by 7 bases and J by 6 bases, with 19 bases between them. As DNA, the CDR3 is TGCAGCGGTGGGGGGAGCGGTCTCCGCAATGAGCAGTTCTTC. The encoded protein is CSGGGSGLRNEQFF.

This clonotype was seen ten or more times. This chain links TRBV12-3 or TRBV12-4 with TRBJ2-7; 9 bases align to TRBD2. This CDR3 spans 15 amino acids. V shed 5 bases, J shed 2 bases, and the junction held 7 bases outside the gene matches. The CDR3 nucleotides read TGTGCCAGCAGTCCGCCGGGCGGGAGGGCCTACGAGCAGTACTTC. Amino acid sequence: CASSPPGGRAYEQYF.

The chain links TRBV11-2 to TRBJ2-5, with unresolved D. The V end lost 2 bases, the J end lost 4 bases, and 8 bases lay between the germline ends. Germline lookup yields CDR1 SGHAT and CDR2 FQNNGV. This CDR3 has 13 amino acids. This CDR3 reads CASSLLRIETQYF. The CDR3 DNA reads TGTGCCAGCAGCTTACTGCGTATAGAGACCCAGTACTTC.

The chain's CDR3 is CASDGQGTGETQYF. CDR3 DNA: TGTGCCAGCGATGGACAGGGTACAGGGGAGACCCAGTACTTC. This chain connects TRBV6-1 to TRBJ2-5, with 8 bases fitting TRBD1. The germline V gene encodes CDR1 MNHNS and CDR2 SASEGT. The CDR3 is 14 amino acids. J gave up 5 bases and V 8 bases, and 10 bases lay outside the gene matches.

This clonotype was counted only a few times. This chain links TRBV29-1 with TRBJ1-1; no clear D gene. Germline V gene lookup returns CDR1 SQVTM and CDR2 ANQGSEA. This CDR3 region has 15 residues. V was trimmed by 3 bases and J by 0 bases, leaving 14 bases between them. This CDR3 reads CSVERAGGMNTEAFF. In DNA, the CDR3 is TGCAGCGTTGAGAGGGCGGGAGGGATGAACACTGAAGCTTTCTTT.

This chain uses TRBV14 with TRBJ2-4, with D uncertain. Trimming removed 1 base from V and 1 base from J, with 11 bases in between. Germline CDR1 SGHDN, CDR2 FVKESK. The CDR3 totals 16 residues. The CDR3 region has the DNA TGTGCCAGCAGCCAAGGTCCGGCAGTGGCCAAAAACATTCAGTACTTC. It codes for CASSQGPAVAKNIQYF.

CDR3 in DNA: TGTGCCAGCAGGCGAGGCACCGGGCCCCAAGAGACCCAGTACTTC. Protein: CASRRGTGPQETQYF. This rearrangement joins TRBV12-3 or TRBV12-4 to TRBJ2-5, with unresolved D. The CDR3 sequence is 15 residues long. V lost 6 bases and J lost 1, with 15 bases in between.